Sequencing of this T cell receptor (beta chain) was carried out in a study of OX40 agonist ivuxolimab in advanced cancers. Study-wide background: Six ivuxolimab dose levels, 0.01 to 10 mg/kg, were given intravenously every 2 weeks. General study points: CD8+ T cells (on average) carried more expanded clones than CD4+ T cells. Nonresponders included some who also had low normalized T-cell clonal expansion.

Profiling relied on immunoSEQ multiplex PCR, and the TCRdb table lists in-frame clones only, not all of them. There are about 49,000 clones in the sample; about three quarters occur only once, and over 6.5% lies in the top ten. CDR1 is SQVTM and CDR2 is ANQGSEA in the germline V gene. The CDR3 length is 12 residues. The germline V and J ends were trimmed by 7 bases and 1 base, with 10 bases remaining between them. This clone was seen more than once but under ten times. What it binds is not known. Autoimmune disease history or systemic immunosuppression led to patient exclusion. This sample comprised CD4+ or CD8+ T cells sorted from blood, obtained in a trial of the OX40 agonist ivuxolimab. The receptor was derived from an adult with an advanced solid tumor such as melanoma, head and neck, liver or kidney cancer. The chain links TRBV29-1 to TRBJ1-2; a possible D gene is TRBD1 (5 bases). CDR3 DNA sequence: TGCAGCGGGGGCAGTGATAACTATGGCTACACCTTC. It codes for CSGGSDNYGYTF.